Included here is one TCR beta chain sequence, with context. CDR3 length equals 14 residues. V shed 0 bases and J shed 6 bases, with 13 bases lying between them. Looked up from germline, CDR1 is SGHRS and CDR2 is YFSETQ. This entry belongs to a study of identical twins. One entry per CDR3 protein results from TCRdb running MiXCR on the 5' RACE reads. Of about 340,000 distinct CDR3 sequences in the sample, about 9% were seen once. The rearrangement uses TRBV5-1 and TRBJ2-7; D not resolved. The sequencing sample was made of naive T cells sorted from blood. This receptor was taken from a woman aged 50 to 65 in good health. As DNA, the CDR3 is TGCGCCAGCAGCTTGGCCCCGGGCGTCTTCGAGCAGTACTTC. Amino acid sequence: CASSLAPGVFEQYF. The variable domain in full, with the rest retrieved from reference TRBV5-1 and TRBJ2-7, is KAGVTQTPRYLIKTRGQQVTLSCSPISGHRSVSWYQQTPGQGLQFLFEYFSETQRNKGNFPGRFSGRQFSNSRSEMNVSTLELGDSALYLCASSLAPGVFEQYFGPGTRLTVT.